This section outlines one T cell receptor beta chain sequence together with its context. The antigen it recognizes is unknown. Base qualities are not recorded, but no much larger clone differs from it by a single base. The library was generated by RT-PCR. The sample was run on an Illumina HiSeq 2500. Clones were called with MiXCR by TCRdb after fastp trimmed the public reads at Q25, and only in-frame beta chains were retained. Every CDR3 protein is listed once, alongside the most common genes and DNA of its rows. In this sample the table shows roughly 780,000 distinct CDR3 sequences, about a fifth of which occur a single time. The ten top clones hold approximately 10% of the sample. V trim: 5 bases; J trim: 2 bases; unmatched bases: 4. CDR1 and CDR2 were assigned from the germline V gene as SGHTA and FQGNSA. Its CDR3 holds 15 amino acids, cysteine through phenylalanine. The retained sequence is limited to the CDR3, 45 bases, with the frame set at the first base.

This sample was included in a study of response to subunit inactivated influenza vaccine listed by TCRdb under 2018. Concerning the study at large: Deep quantitative T cell receptor repertoire profiling was used in the study to track responses to a trivalent subunit inactivated influenza vaccine.

What the research found in general, with its limitations: It was suggested by the authors that each seasonal influenza vaccination may recruit only a limited number of new T cells.

Sequenced here: PBMCs from blood, sampled more than 4 days after vaccination. The V and J genes are TRBV7-2 and TRBJ2-1, with TRBD1 matching 9 junction bases. The clonotype was recovered from a man aged 50-59 years who received an inactivated influenza vaccine. Donor details come from another sample of the same person, matched by shared clones. The CDR3 in this case is CASSNTGGAYNEQFF. The nucleotide sequence reads TGTGCCAGCAGCAATACAGGGGGCGCCTACAATGAGCAGTTCTTC.